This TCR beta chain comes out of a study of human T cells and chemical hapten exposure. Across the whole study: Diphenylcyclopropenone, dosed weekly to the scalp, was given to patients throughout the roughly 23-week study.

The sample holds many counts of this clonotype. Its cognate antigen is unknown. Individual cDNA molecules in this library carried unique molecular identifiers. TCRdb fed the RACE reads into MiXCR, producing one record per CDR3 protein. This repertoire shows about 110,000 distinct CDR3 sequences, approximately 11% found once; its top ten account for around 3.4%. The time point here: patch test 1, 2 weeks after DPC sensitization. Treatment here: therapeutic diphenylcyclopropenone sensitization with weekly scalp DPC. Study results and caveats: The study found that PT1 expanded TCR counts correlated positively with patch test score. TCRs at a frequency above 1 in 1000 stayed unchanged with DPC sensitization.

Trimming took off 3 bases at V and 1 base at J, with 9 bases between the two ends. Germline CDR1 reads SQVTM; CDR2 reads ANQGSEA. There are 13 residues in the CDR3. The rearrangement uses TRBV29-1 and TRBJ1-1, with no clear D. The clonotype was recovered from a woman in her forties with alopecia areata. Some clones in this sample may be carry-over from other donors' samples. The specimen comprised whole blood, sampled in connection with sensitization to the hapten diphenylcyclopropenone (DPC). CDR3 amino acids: CSVEAGWNTEAFF. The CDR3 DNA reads TGCAGCGTTGAGGCCGGGTGGAACACTGAAGCTTTCTTT. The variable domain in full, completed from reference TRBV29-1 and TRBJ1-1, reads SAVISQKPSRDICQRGTSLTIQCQVDSQVTMMFWYRQQPGQSLTLIATANQGSEATYESGFVIDKFPISRPNLTFSTLTVSNMSPEDSSIYLCSVEAGWNTEAFFGQGTRLTVV.